This T cell receptor beta chain was recovered during a study of Ad26.COV2.S vaccination and SARS-CoV-2 variants. Treatment in this sample: approximately 18 received Ad26.COV2.S at low or high dose, single or two shots; about 5 received placebo; per-sample allocation not given. Collection of the samples took place on day 63 after the first injection of vaccine or placebo. Regarding this clone: Other DNA sequences in this specimen translate into the identical CDR3.

CDR1 is SGHAT and CDR2 is FQNNGV in the germline V gene. The V end lost 3 bases, the J end lost 7 bases, and 6 bases lay between the germline ends. This CDR3 comprises 12 residues. Sequencing was performed with immunoSEQ multiplex PCR; in TCRdb, only in-frame clones are kept and a portion is missing. Of some 640,000 clones listed, roughly nine tenths are singletons. The chain joins TRBV11-2 to TRBJ2-2, with D perhaps matching TRBD1 or TRBD2 (5 bases each). Sequences were derived from peripheral blood, sampled in a trial of Ad26.COV2.S vaccine versus placebo. The TCR originated in a person between 18 and 65 years old who received the Ad26.COV2.S COVID-19 vaccine or a placebo. CDR3: CASSLGVGELFF. In nucleotides, the CDR3 is TGTGCCAGCAGCTTGGGGGTCGGGGAGCTGTTTTTT. Full variable domain (outside the CDR3, taken from reference TRBV11-2 and TRBJ2-2): EAGVAQSPRYKIIEKRQSVAFWCNPISGHATLYWYQQILGQGPKLLIQFQNNGVVDDSQLPKDRFSAERLKGVDSTLKIQPAKLEDSAVYLCASSLGVGELFFGEGSRLTVL.